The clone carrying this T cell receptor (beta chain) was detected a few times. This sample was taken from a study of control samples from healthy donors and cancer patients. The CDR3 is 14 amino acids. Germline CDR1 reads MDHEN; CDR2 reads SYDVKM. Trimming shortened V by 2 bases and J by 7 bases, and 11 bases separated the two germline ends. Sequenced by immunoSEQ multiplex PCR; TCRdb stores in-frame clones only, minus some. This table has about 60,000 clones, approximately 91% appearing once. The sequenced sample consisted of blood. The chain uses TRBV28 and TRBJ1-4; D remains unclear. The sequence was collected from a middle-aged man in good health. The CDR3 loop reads CASSLRPLSEKLFF. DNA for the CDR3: TGTGCCAGCAGTTTAAGGCCGCTGAGTGAAAAACTGTTTTTT.